What follows describes a single T cell receptor beta chain. The data originate from a study of blood T cell repertoires in COVID-19. Whole-study context: Sources were T cells, B-cell-depleted T cells, or PBMCs; the material itself was cDNA or gDNA.

The length of the CDR3 is 14 residues. Trimming removed 4 bases from V and 8 bases from J, with 16 bases in between. The germline CDR1 and CDR2 sequences are SGHTA and FQGNSA. Authors' methods: Cell counts per sample came from amplifying reference gene primers. Here immunoSEQ multiplex PCR was the method, and the copy in TCRdb shows in-frame clones only, minus some. V, J and clone size derive from that table, while D and trimming were established from the DNA sequence. Of tens of thousands of clones listed, around 87% are singletons. The source is an older woman with COVID-19, enrolled during active disease. Input material: peripheral blood. The rearrangement joins TRBV7-2 to TRBJ2-3; D is unresolved. Written as DNA, the CDR3 is TGTGCCAGCAGCTACAAGTCTCAGGCCCCTACGCAGTATTTT. It yields the protein CASSYKSQAPTQYF.